Below, one TCR beta chain is given with its context. The antigen remains undetermined. The data belong to a study of shared clonotypes between healthy human individuals. The wider study: Three CD4 naive, three CD4 memory, two CD8 naive and one CD8 memory plate were used per donor.

Study-wide points: The donor pool, a small one, limited the genetic and exposure-history diversity represented.

The table came from immunoSEQ multiplex PCR; TCRdb's copy has only in-frame clones and leaves some out. Here the sample spans approximately 2.3 million clones, approximately 95% being singletons. CDR1 SGHRS and CDR2 YFSETQ come from the germline V gene. After removal of 0 bases from V and 4 bases from J, the junction contained 6 bases not matched to a gene. The CDR3 runs to 15 residues. The receptor was derived from a man younger than 35 in good health. Some clones in this sample may be carry-over from other donors' samples. The sequenced material came from naive CD4+ T cells from PBMCs. The subset is: CD45RA+ positively selected. V gene TRBV5-1 combines with J gene TRBJ2-7; 8 bases are a match to TRBD1. The CDR3 region has the DNA TGCGCCAGCAGCTTGGCGCTCAGGGGGCCATACGAGCAGTACTTC. Translating it yields CASSLALRGPYEQYF.